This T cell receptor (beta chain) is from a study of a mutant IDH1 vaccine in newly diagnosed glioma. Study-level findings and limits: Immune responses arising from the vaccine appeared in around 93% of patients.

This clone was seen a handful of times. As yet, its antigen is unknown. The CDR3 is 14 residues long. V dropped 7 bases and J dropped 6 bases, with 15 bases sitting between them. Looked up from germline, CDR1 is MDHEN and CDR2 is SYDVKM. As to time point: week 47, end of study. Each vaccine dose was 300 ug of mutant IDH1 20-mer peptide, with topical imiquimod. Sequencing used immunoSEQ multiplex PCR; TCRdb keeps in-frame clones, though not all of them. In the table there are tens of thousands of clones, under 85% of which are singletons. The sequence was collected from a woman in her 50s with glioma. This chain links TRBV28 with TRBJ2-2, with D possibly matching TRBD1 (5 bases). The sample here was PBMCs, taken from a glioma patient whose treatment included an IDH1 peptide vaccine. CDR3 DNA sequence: TGTGCCAGCACGTCAGGGATGTTGGCCGGGGAGCTGTTTTTT. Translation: CASTSGMLAGELFF.